This T cell receptor beta chain was sequenced during a study of quantifying T cell responses using KT2 cells. Looking at the study overall: Reverse transcription used primers in the TCR alpha and beta constant regions.

Study-level results: Input KT2 cell number predicted KT2 alpha and beta sequence counts linearly over several orders of magnitude. KT2 sequence counts showed saturation when very many KT2 cells were spiked in.

A single-stranded UMI oligo with SP2 sequence was ligated to cDNA 3' ends. The first PCR ran 3 to 5 cycles with an equimolar RC1.1 and RC1.2 beta primer mix. TCRdb independently ran MiXCR on the UMI-ligation and nested PCR reads; one entry per CDR3 protein. The sample gives 25,000 to 35,000 distinct CDR3 sequences, about a tenth of which show up once; 8.5% to 10% is in the top ten. Known numbers of the T cell clone KT2 were added to PBMC. This clonotype was seen many times. Its antigen remains unidentified. The germline V gene has CDR1 SQVTM and CDR2 ANQGSEA. The CDR3 is made up of 14 amino acids. Trimming removed 0 bases from V and 0 bases from J, with 8 bases in between.

This receptor was identified in a human donor. The sequencing input was PBMCs spiked with cells of the T cell clone KT2. This sequence joins TRBV29-1 and TRBJ1-1; D is perhaps TRBD1 (5 bases). CDR3 sequence: CSVEEAGMNTEAFF. CDR3 sequence (DNA): TGCAGCGTTGAAGAGGCAGGGATGAACACTGAAGCTTTCTTT.